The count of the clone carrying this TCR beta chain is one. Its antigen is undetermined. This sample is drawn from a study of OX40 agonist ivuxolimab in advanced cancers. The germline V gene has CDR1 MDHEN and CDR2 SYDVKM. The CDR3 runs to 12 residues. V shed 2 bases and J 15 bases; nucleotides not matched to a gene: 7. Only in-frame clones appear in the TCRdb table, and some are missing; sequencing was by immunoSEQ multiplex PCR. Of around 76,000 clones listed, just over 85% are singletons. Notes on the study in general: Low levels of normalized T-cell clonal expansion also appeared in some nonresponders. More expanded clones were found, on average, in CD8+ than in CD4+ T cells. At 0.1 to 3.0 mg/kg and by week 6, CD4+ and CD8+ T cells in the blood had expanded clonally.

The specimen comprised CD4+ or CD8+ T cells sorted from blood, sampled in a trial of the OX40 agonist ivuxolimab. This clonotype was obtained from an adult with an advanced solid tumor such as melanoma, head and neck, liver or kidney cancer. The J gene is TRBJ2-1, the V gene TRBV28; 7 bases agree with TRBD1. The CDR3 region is CASSLQQQGRFF. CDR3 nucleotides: TGTGCCAGCAGTTTACAACAACAGGGGAGGTTCTTC.